One sample yielded the 8 T cell receptor beta chains listed below, sequenced in a study of human T cells and chemical hapten exposure. Time point noted: patch test 1, 2 weeks after DPC sensitization. Treatment reported: therapeutic diphenylcyclopropenone sensitization with weekly scalp DPC. Via MiXCR, TCRdb re-called the RACE reads, giving one row per CDR3 protein. The repertoire has 84,000 or so distinct CDR3 sequences, 8% to 11% of them found once; the top ten carry 2% to 2.5%. The material was whole blood, obtained in connection with sensitization to the hapten diphenylcyclopropenone (DPC). Receptors originate from a man in his forties or fifties with alopecia areata. Some clones in this sample may be carry-over from other donors' samples.

This clonotype was seen a few times. V is TRBV19 and J is TRBJ1-5, with D tentatively TRBD1 (5 bases). Germline V gene data show CDR1 as LNHDA and CDR2 as SQIVND (reference sequence). The CDR3 extends over 18 amino acids. Trimming cost V 5 bases and J 4 bases, with 24 bases left between them. The CDR3 is CASSDTGSRPLKNQPQHF. The CDR3 bases are TGTGCCAGTAGTGATACAGGCTCCCGTCCCTTAAAAAATCAGCCCCAGCATTTT.

Only one count was recorded for this clonotype. The DNA for the CDR3 is TGCGCCAGCAATCGAGATGCGGGTGATACGCAGTATTTT. Translation gives CASNRDAGDTQYF. The chain employs TRBV5-1 and TRBJ2-3, with D perhaps matching TRBD2 (5 bases). V lost 6 bases to trimming and J lost 6 bases, with 14 bases between them. Germline CDR1 is SGHRS and CDR2 is YFSETQ. The CDR3 is 13 amino acids. The variable domain in full, completed from reference TRBV5-1 and TRBJ2-3, reads KAGVTQTPRYLIKTRGQQVTLSCSPISGHRSVSWYQQTPGQGLQFLFEYFSETQRNKGNFPGRFSGRQFSNSRSEMNVSTLELGDSALYLCASNRDAGDTQYFGPGTRLTVL.

This clonotype was counted a few times. The chain links TRBV20-1 to TRBJ2-3; D is possibly TRBD2 (6 bases). From germline, CDR1 is DFQATT and CDR2 SNEGSKA (reference sequence). This CDR3 contains 16 residues. Trimming removed 3 bases from V and 0 bases from J, with 16 bases in between. The chain's CDR3 is CSASYRSSDSTDTQYF. CDR3 bases: TGCAGTGCTAGTTATCGGTCTAGCGATAGCACAGATACGCAGTATTTT.

The gene calls are TRBV14 and TRBJ2-1; D possibly corresponds to TRBD2 (5 bases). Germline lookup yields CDR1 SGHDN and CDR2 FVKESK. The ends were cut back, 4 bases at V and 8 bases at J, with 9 bases in the middle. The CDR3 has 12 amino acids. The CDR3 loop is CASSPGWDEQFF. The CDR3 nucleotides read TGTGCCAGCAGCCCGGGGTGGGATGAGCAGTTCTTC.

This clonotype came up many times. This chain joins TRBV20-1 and TRBJ2-1, with D possibly being TRBD2 (7 bases). The CDR3 spans 17 residues. Trimming pared 3 bases from V and 3 bases from J, leaving 21 bases between. The germline V gene has CDR1 DFQATT and CDR2 SNEGSKA (reference sequence). CDR3 nucleotide sequence: TGCAGTGCTAGTAAAGTGGGCGGGGAGGGGGACTACAATGAGCAGTTCTTC. It yields the protein CSASKVGGEGDYNEQFF.

This clonotype was picked up many times. This CDR3 is CASYPSDKDQTYEQYV. The CDR3, as DNA: TGTGCCAGCTACCCCTCTGACAAGGACCAAACCTACGAGCAGTACGTC. The chain carries TRBV6-1 and TRBJ2-7; D is unresolved. CDR1 is MNHNS and CDR2 is SASEGT in the germline V gene. The CDR3 length is 16 residues. The V end was cut by 8 bases, the J end by 2 bases, with 22 bases between.

The gene calls are TRBV15 and TRBJ2-5; D unresolved. Germline V lookup: CDR1 LNHNV, CDR2 YYDKDF (reference sequence). The CDR3 sequence is 15 residues long. V was cut by 0 bases and J by 4 bases, with 12 bases left in between. In nucleotides, the CDR3 is TGTGCCACCAGCAGAGATCGTGGTTGGGGAGAGACCCAGTACTTC. It codes for CATSRDRGWGETQYF. The variable domain in full, completed from reference TRBV15 and TRBJ2-5, reads DAMVIQNPRYQVTQFGKPVTLSCSQTLNHNVMYWYQQKSSQAPKLLFHYYDKDFNNEADTPDNFQSRRPNTSFCFLDIRSPGLGDTAMYLCATSRDRGWGETQYFGPGTRLLVL.

The CDR3 sequence is CASIPFGEETQYF. CDR3 nucleotides: TGTGCCAGCATACCATTTGGAGAAGAGACCCAGTACTTC. The chain uses TRBV6-2 or TRBV6-3 and TRBJ2-5; D remains unclear. Germline V CDR1 and CDR2: MNHEY, SVGEGT. Trimming cost V 7 bases and J 3 bases, with 12 bases left between them. CDR3 length: 13 amino acids.